What follows are 8 T cell receptor beta chains derived from one specimen sequenced in a study of T cell responses to AZD1222 COVID-19 vaccine (dated by TCRdb to about 2021). Per the publication, the time point label means: baseline before first vaccination. Preparation of the library involved the immunoSEQ multiplex PCR assay. TCRdb took this table from immuneACCESS and kept in-frame rearrangements with V and J called. Such tables lack part of the clones; where checked against another copy, unresolved V genes explain under half of the gap, and the rest is unexplained. Here the sample has fewer than 120,000 clones; over 75% occur a single time. Around 4.6% of the sample is taken by the ten largest. Material: peripheral blood, obtained on day 0 of AZD1222 vaccination. These receptor sequences come from an adult in good health.

V and J are TRBV24-1 and TRBJ2-5; TRBD2 matches at 8 bases. CDR1 KGHDR and CDR2 SFDVKD come from the germline V gene. CDR3 length equals 14 residues. V trimming: 3 bases; J trimming: 9 bases; junction bases outside the gene matches: 8. The CDR3: CATSDPSGPGSQYF. For the CDR3, the DNA is TGTGCCACCAGTGATCCTAGCGGGCCGGGATCCCAGTACTTC.

This clone was found once. The rearrangement joins TRBV5-1 to TRBJ1-1; perhaps TRBD1 as D (6 bases). The V end lost 2 bases, the J end lost 2 bases, and 13 bases lay between the germline ends. Germline V gives CDR1 SGHRS, CDR2 YFSETQ. The CDR3 loop spans 15 amino acids. The CDR3 loop reads CASSFGGPYNTEAFF. The CDR3 DNA reads TGCGCCAGCAGCTTTGGGGGGCCCTACAACACTGAAGCTTTCTTT.

The V call is TRBV18, the J call TRBJ2-1, with 11 bases matching TRBD1. Trimming removed 6 bases from V and 8 bases from J; junction bases left unmatched: 6. The germline V gene has CDR1 KGHSH and CDR2 LQKENI. This CDR3 spans 14 amino acids. The CDR3 DNA reads as TGTGCCAGCTCCGGGACAGGGGGGCTCGATGAGCAGTTCTTC. It encodes CASSGTGGLDEQFF.

The rearrangement links TRBV5-6 to TRBJ1-5; no clear D gene. The germline gives CDR1 SGHDT, CDR2 YYEEEE. V lost 0 bases and J 0 bases, leaving 10 bases between the germline ends. The CDR3 is made up of 16 amino acids. CDR3 sequence: CASSLGAAYSNQPQHF. The CDR3 nucleotides read TGTGCCAGCAGCTTGGGGGCGGCTTATAGCAATCAGCCCCAGCATTTT. Combining the CDR3 with reference TRBV5-6 and TRBJ1-5 gives the whole variable domain DAGVTQSPTHLIKTRGQQVTLRCSPKSGHDTVSWYQQALGQGPQFIFQYYEEEERQRGNFPDRFSGHQFPNYSSELNVNALLLGDSALYLCASSLGAAYSNQPQHFGDGTRLSIL.

This clone has a single count. The chain recombines TRBV18 with TRBJ1-1, with D unclear. Germline V gives CDR1 KGHSH, CDR2 LQKENI. The CDR3 runs 16 residues. Trimming stripped 3 bases from V and 1 base from J, with 15 bases between. CDR3 in amino acids: CASSPKPRVTNTEAFF. CDR3 coding DNA: TGTGCCAGCTCACCGAAACCAAGGGTGACGAACACTGAAGCTTTCTTT.

This rearrangement joins TRBV5-1 to TRBJ1-2; 8 nucleotides line up with TRBD1. The CDR3 sequence is 13 residues long. Germline CDR1 and CDR2: SGHRS and YFSETQ. Losses at the gene ends were 2 bases for V and 5 bases for J; bases not matched to a gene: 2. CDR3 region: CASSFGQGYGYTF. In nucleotides, the CDR3 is TGCGCCAGCAGCTTCGGACAGGGTTATGGCTACACCTTC. Drawing the rest from reference TRBV5-1 and TRBJ1-2, the complete variable domain is KAGVTQTPRYLIKTRGQQVTLSCSPISGHRSVSWYQQTPGQGLQFLFEYFSETQRNKGNFPGRFSGRQFSNSRSEMNVSTLELGDSALYLCASSFGQGYGYTFGSGTRLTVV.

The V and J genes are TRBV10-1 and TRBJ1-1, with D possibly matching TRBD1 (6 bases). V was clipped by 6 bases and J by 0 bases, with 11 bases between them. The length of the CDR3 is 14 residues. The germline V gene encodes CDR1 WNHNN and CDR2 SYGVQD (reference sequence). Here the CDR3 DNA reads TGCGCCAGCAGCCCGGACAGCATGAACACTGAAGCTTTCTTT. Protein: CASSPDSMNTEAFF.

The chain uses TRBV6-2 or TRBV6-3 and TRBJ1-5, with TRBD1 as a possible D gene (5 bases). Trimming shortened V by 5 bases and J by 0 bases, and 14 bases separated the two germline ends. Germline CDR1 MNHEY, CDR2 SVGEGT. The length of the CDR3 is 16 residues. The CDR3 DNA is TGTGCCAGCAGTCCCCACGGGGGGTATAGCAATCAGCCCCAGCATTTT. Translated: CASSPHGGYSNQPQHF.